This section outlines one T cell receptor beta chain sequence together with its context. Its antigen is unidentified. These data come from a study of T cell responses to AZD1222 COVID-19 vaccine. Findings and caveats of the study: With dominance at 160-218 and 743-854, vaccine-associated CD4 TCRs spanned spike.

The repertoire was sequenced with immunoSEQ multiplex PCR; TCRdb's copy has only in-frame clones and lacks some. The top ten clones hold under 1.5% of a sample with approximately 100,000 clones, about 86% of them seen once. This clonotype originated in an adult in good health. Sequenced material: peripheral blood, taken on day 0 of AZD1222 vaccination.

The CDR3 is CASSLGTGNYGYTF. The CDR3 nucleotides are TGTGCCAGCAGCTTAGGGACAGGGAACTATGGCTACACCTTC. V is TRBV7-9 and J is TRBJ1-2; TRBD1 matches at 8 bases. J lost 2 bases, V lost 1 base, and 0 bases had no gene match. Per germline, CDR1 SEHNR and CDR2 FQNEAQ (reference sequence). The CDR3 runs 14 residues.